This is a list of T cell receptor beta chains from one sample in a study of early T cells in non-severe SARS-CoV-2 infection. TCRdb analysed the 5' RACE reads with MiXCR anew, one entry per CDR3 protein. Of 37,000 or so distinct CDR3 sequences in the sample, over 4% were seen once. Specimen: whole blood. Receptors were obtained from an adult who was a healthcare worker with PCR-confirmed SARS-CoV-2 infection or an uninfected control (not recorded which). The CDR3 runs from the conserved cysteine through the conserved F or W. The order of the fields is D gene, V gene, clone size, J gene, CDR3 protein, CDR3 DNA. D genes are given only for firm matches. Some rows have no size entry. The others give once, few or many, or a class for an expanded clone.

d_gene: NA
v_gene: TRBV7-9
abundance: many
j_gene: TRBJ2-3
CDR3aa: CASSPDTDTQYF
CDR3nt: TGTGCCAGCAGCCCGGACACAGATACGCAGTATTTT

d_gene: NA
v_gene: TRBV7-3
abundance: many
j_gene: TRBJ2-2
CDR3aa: CASSLLTGELFF
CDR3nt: TGTGCCAGCAGCCTACTAACCGGGGAGCTGTTTTTT

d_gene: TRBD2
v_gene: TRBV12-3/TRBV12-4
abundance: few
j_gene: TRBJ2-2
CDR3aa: CATREGLNTGELFF
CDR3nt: TGTGCCACCCGAGAGGGACTAAACACCGGGGAGCTGTTTTTT

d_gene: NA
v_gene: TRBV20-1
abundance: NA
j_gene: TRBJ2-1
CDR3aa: CSAHASSYNEQFF
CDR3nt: TGCAGTGCTCACGCTAGCTCCTACAATGAGCAGTTCTTC

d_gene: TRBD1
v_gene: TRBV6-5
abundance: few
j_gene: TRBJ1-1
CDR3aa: CASSLTGANTEAFF
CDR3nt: TGTGCCAGCAGCCTCACAGGGGCGAACACTGAAGCTTTCTTT

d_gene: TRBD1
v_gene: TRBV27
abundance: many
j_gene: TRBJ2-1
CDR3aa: CASSLPPGQGNEQFF
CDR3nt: TGTGCCAGCAGTTTACCCCCGGGACAGGGGAATGAGCAGTTCTTC

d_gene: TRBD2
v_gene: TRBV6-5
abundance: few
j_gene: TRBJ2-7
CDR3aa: CASSYRTPTSGSYEQYF
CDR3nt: TGTGCCAGCAGTTACAGAACCCCGACTAGCGGCTCCTACGAGCAGTACTTC

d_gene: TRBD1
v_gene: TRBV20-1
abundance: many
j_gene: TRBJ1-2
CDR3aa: CSVRGQGGLYGYTF
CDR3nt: TGCAGTGTAAGAGGACAGGGAGGATTATATGGCTACACCTTC

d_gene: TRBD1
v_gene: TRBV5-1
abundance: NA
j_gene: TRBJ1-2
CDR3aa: CASSTDRGYGYTF
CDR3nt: TGCGCCAGCAGCACGGACAGGGGTTATGGCTACACCTTC

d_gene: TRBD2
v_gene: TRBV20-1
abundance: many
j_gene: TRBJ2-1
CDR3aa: CSSIAGGGYNEQFF
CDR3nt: TGCAGTTCTATAGCGGGAGGGGGATACAATGAGCAGTTCTTC

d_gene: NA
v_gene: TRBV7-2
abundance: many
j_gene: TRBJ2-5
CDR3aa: CASSRGVEETQYF
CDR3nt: TGTGCCAGCAGCCGTGGCGTAGAAGAGACCCAGTACTTC

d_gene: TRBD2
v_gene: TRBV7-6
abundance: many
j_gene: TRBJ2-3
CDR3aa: CASSPRGGRDTQYF
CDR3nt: TGTGCCAGCAGCCCCCGGGGGGGCCGAGATACGCAGTATTTT

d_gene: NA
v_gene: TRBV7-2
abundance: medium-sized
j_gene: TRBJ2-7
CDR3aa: CASSLDTSYEQYF
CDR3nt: TGTGCCAGCAGCTTAGACACCTCCTACGAGCAGTACTTC

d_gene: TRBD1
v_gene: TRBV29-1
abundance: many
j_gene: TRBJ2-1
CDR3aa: CSVEGVAGQGQGEQFF
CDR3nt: TGCAGCGTTGAAGGAGTTGCGGGACAGGGACAGGGTGAGCAGTTCTTC

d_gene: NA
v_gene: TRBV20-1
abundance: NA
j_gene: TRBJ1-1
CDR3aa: CSASGIRQNTEAFF
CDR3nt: TGCAGTGCTAGCGGGATCCGACAGAACACTGAAGCTTTCTTT

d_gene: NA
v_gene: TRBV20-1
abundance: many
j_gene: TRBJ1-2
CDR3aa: CSAPKGGVFYGHTF
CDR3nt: TGCAGTGCCCCAAAAGGGGGGGTCTTTTATGGCCACACCTTC

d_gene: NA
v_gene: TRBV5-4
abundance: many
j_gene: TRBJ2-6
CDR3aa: CASSLAGQGSSGANVLTF
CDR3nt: TGTGCCAGCAGCTTGGCCGGGCAGGGATCCTCTGGGGCCAACGTCCTGACTTTC

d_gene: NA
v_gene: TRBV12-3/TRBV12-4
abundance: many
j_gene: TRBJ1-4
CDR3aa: CASSLAQGSPLEKLFF
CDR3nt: TGTGCCAGCAGTTTGGCACAGGGCTCACCGCTTGAAAAACTGTTTTTT

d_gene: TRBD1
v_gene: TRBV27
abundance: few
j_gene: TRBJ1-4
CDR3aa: CASSLGTGYNEKLFF
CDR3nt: TGTGCCAGCAGTTTAGGGACAGGTTATAATGAAAAACTGTTTTTT

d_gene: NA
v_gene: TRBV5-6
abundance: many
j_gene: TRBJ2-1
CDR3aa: CASSLTGADEQFF
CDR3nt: TGTGCCAGCAGCTTAACAGGAGCCGATGAGCAGTTCTTC

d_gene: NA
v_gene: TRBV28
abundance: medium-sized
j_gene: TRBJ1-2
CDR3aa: CASALGGNYGYTF
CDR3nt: TGTGCCAGTGCCCTAGGAGGTAACTATGGCTACACCTTC

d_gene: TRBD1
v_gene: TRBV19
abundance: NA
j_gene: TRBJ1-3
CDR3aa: CASKNVVPGQGAGTIYF
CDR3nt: TGTGCCAGCAAAAACGTAGTCCCGGGACAGGGTGCTGGCACCATATATTTT

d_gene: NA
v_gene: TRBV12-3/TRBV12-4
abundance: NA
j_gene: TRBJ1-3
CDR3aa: CASSRENTIYF
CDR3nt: TGTGCCAGCTCGAGGGAAAACACCATATATTTT

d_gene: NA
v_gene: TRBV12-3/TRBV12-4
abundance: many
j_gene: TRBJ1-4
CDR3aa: CASSSSGINEKLFF
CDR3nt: TGTGCCAGCAGTTCCAGTGGCATCAATGAAAAACTGTTTTTT

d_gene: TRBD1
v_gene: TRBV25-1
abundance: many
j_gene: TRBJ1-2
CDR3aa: CASSGHAGTANYGYTF
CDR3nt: TGTGCCAGCAGTGGCCACGCCGGGACAGCCAACTATGGCTACACCTTC

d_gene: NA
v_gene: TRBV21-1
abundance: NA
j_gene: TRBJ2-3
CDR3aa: CASNRSQREGPTDTQYF
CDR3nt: TGTGCCAGCAATAGATCTCAGCGGGAGGGACCGACAGATACGCAGTATTTT

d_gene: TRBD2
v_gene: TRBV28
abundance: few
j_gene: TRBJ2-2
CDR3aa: CASSLFPRRTSGRANTGELFF
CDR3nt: TGTGCCAGCAGTTTATTCCCCAGAAGGACTAGCGGGAGGGCGAACACCGGGGAGCTGTTTTTT

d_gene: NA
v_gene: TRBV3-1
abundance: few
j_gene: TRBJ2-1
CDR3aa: CASSQDLFSAYNEQFF
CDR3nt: TGTGCCAGCAGCCAAGATCTCTTTAGCGCCTACAATGAGCAGTTCTTC

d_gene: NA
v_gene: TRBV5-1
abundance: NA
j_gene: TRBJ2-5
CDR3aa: CASSLASAGRQETQYF
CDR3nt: TGCGCCAGCAGCTTGGCCTCTGCTGGGAGGCAAGAGACCCAGTACTTC

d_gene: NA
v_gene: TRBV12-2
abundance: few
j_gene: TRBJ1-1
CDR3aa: CASRLGGRETMNTEAFF
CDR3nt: TGTGCAAGTCGCTTAGGGGGTAGGGAGACCATGAACACTGAAGCTTTCTTT

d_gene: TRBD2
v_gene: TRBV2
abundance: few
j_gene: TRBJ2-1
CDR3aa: CASRYLAGVNNEQFF
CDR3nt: TGTGCCAGCAGGTACCTAGCGGGGGTGAACAATGAGCAGTTCTTC

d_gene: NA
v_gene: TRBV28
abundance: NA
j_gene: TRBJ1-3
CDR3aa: CASSPGGPGNTIYF
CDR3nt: TGTGCCAGCAGTCCCGGGGGCCCCGGAAACACCATATATTTT

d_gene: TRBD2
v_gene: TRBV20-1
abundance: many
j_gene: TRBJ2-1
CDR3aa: CSAPRTSSEQFF
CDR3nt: TGCAGTGCCCCGAGGACTAGTTCTGAGCAGTTCTTC

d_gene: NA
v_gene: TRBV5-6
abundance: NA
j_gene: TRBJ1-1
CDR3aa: CASSFGDTEAFF
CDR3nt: TGTGCCAGCAGCTTTGGGGACACTGAAGCTTTCTTT

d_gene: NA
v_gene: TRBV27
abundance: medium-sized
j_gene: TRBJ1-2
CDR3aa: CASSPTAFTPYGYTF
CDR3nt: TGTGCCAGCAGTCCCACGGCCTTTACCCCCTATGGCTACACCTTC

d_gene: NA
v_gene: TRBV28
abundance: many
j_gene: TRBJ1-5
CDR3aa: CASSSAPRVNQPQHF
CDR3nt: TGTGCCAGCAGTTCGGCCCCGAGGGTCAATCAGCCCCAGCATTTT

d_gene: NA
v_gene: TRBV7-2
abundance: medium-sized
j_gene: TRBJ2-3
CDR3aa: CASSPIMQADTQYF
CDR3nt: TGTGCCAGCAGCCCTATAATGCAGGCAGATACGCAGTATTTT

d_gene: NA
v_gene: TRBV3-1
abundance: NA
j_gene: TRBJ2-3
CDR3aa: CASSQADTTDTQYF
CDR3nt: TGTGCCAGCAGCCAAGCAGACACCACAGATACGCAGTATTTT

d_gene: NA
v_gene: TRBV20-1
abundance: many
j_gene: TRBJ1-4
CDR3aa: CSARPREGVGEKLFF
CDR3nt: TGCAGTGCTAGACCTCGCGAGGGGGTTGGGGAAAAACTGTTTTTT

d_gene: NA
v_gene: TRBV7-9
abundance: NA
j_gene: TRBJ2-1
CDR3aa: CASSLAGLTYNEQFF
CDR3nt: TGTGCCAGCAGCTTAGCCGGGCTAACCTACAATGAGCAGTTCTTC

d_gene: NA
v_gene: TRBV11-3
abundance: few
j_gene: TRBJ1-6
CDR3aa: CASSLDDRHNSPLHF
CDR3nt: TGTGCCAGCAGCTTAGATGATCGCCATAATTCACCCCTCCACTTT

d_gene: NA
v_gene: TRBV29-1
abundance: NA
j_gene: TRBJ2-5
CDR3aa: CSVVGEETQYF
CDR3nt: TGCAGCGTTGTAGGGGAGGAGACCCAGTACTTC

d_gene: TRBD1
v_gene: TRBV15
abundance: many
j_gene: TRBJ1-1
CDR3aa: CATSRDRTGWNTEAFF
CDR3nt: TGTGCCACCAGCAGAGATCGGACAGGGTGGAATACTGAAGCTTTCTTT

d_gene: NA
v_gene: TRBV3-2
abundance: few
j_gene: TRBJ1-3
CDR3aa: CASSSTGANSGNTIYF
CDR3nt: TGTGCCAGCAGCTCGACAGGGGCCAACTCTGGAAACACCATATATTTT

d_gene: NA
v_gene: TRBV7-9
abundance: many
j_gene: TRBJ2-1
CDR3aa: CASSRTSRGSSYNEQFF
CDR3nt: TGTGCCAGCAGCCGGACTTCCCGAGGGAGCTCCTACAATGAGCAGTTCTTC

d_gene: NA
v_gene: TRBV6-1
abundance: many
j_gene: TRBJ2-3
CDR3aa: CASSEVPGSESDTQYF
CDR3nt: TGTGCCAGCAGTGAAGTCCCCGGGAGTGAATCAGATACGCAGTATTTT

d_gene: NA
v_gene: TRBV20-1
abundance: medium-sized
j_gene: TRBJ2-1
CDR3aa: CSARAREHEQFF
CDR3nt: TGCAGTGCTAGGGCTAGGGAACATGAGCAGTTCTTC